Described below is a single T cell receptor beta chain sequence and its context. Its antigen is undetermined. The CDR3 end is not reached by the read, which stops 3 residues before it; the germline J gene fills it in. Aged roughly 8 to 65 years, CVID subjects averaged around 43 years old. This CDR3 comprises 16 residues. Germline-derived CDR1 and CDR2 are GTSNPN and SVGIG (reference sequence). The junction had 10 bases not matched to a gene; V was cut back by 2 bases and J by 1 base. The protocol was immunoSEQ multiplex PCR, while the TCRdb copy is restricted to in-frame clones and leaves out a portion. The sample is made up of 30,000 or so clones, none counted only once. The sample is drawn from a study of T cell clonality in common variable immunodeficiency. Findings of the study overall: Fewer deletions and N-nucleotide insertions were reportedly seen in common variable immunodeficiency TCR beta sequences.

The rearrangement uses TRBV30 and TRBJ2-5; 7 bases agree with TRBD1. The sequencing sample was made of peripheral blood mononuclear cells. The sequence was obtained from a human donor with common variable immunodeficiency. CDR3 bases read: TGTGCCTGGAGTATAGGACAGGAGTACCTCCAAGAGACC. The encoded protein is CAWSIGQEYLQET. The whole CDR3 protein is CAWSIGQEYLQETQYF. The full variable domain, with the rest looked up from reference TRBV30 and TRBJ2-5, is SQTIHQWPATLVQPVGSPLSLECTVEGTSNPNLYWYRQAAGRGLQLLFYSVGIGQISSEVPQNLSASRPQDRQFILSSKKLLLSDSGFYLCAWSIGQEYLQETQYFGPGTRLLVL.